The T cell receptor beta chain described here comes from a study of human T cells and chemical hapten exposure. Via MiXCR, TCRdb re-called the RACE reads, giving one row per CDR3 protein. The sample yields about 190,000 distinct CDR3 sequences, more than 20% seen once. Germline values: CDR1 SGHAT, CDR2 FQDESV (reference sequence). CDR3 length equals 13 residues. The germline V and J ends were trimmed by 5 bases and 5 bases, with 10 bases remaining between them. The sample's time point: patch test 3, about 24 weeks after DPC sensitization. Treatment meaning: therapeutic diphenylcyclopropenone sensitization with weekly scalp DPC.

The receptor was isolated from a woman between 40 and 55 years old with alopecia areata. Some clones in this sample may be carry-over from other donors' samples. The V and J genes are TRBV11-1 and TRBJ1-3, with D perhaps matching TRBD1 (6 bases). Sequenced material: whole blood, taken in connection with sensitization to the hapten diphenylcyclopropenone (DPC). CDR3 region: CASSTGQRNTIYF. DNA for the CDR3: TGTGCCAGCAGCACCGGACAGCGAAACACCATATATTTT.